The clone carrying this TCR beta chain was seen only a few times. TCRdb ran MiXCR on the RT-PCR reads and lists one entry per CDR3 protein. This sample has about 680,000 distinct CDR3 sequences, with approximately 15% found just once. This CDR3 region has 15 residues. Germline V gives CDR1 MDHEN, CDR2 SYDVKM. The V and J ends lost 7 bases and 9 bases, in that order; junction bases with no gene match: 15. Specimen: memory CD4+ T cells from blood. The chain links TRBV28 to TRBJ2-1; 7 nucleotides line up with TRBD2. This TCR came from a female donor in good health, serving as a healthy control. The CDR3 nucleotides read TGTGCCAGCATCCCCGGGACTACAAGCTTAGGTGAGCAGTTCTTC. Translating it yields CASIPGTTSLGEQFF.